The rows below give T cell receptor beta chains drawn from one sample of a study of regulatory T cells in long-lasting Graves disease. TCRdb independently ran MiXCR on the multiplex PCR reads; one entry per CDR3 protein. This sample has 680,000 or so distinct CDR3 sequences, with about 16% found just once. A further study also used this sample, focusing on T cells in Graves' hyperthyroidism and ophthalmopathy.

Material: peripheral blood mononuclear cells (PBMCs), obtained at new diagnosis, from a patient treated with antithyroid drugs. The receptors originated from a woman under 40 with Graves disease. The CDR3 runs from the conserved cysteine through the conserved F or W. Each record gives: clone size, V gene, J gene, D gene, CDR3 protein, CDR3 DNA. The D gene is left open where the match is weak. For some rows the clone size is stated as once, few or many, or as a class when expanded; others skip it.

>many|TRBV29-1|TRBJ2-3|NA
CSVAPGLSTDTQYF
TGCAGCGTTGCTCCGGGACTTAGCACAGATACGCAGTATTTT
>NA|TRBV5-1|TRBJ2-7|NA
CASSPSLSGYEQYF
TGCGCCAGCAGCCCAAGCTTATCAGGTTACGAGCAGTACTTC
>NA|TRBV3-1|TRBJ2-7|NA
CASSPFSGSSYEQYF
TGTGCCAGCAGCCCATTTAGCGGAAGCTCCTACGAGCAGTACTTC
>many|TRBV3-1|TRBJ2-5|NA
CASSQGGVGNQETQYF
TGTGCCAGCAGCCAAGGAGGGGTGGGAAACCAAGAGACCCAGTACTTC
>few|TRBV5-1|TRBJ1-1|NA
CASSLGGRQVAEAFF
TGCGCCAGCAGCTTGGGGGGGCGGCAGGTAGCTGAAGCTTTCTTT
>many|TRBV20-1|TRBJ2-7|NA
CSAKDWVAYEQYF
TGCAGTGCTAAGGACTGGGTAGCCTACGAGCAGTACTTC
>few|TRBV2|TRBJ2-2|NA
CASRKKTGELFF
TGTGCCAGCAGGAAAAAAACCGGGGAGCTGTTTTTT
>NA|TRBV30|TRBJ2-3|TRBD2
CAWSRLAGNVGKDTQYF
TGTGCCTGGAGCCGCCTAGCGGGAAATGTCGGTAAGGATACGCAGTATTTT
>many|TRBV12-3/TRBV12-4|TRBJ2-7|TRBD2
CASSLALSGRAGNEQYF
TGTGCCAGCAGTTTGGCGTTAAGCGGGAGGGCCGGGAACGAGCAGTACTTC
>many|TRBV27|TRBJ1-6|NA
CASSLAGANNSPLHF
TGTGCCAGCAGTTTAGCAGGGGCTAATAATTCACCCCTCCACTTT
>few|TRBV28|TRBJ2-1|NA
CASSPNSGFSVLHEQFF
TGTGCCAGCTCGCCTAACTCCGGGTTCTCCGTCTTGCATGAGCAGTTCTTC
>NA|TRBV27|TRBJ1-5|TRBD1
CASADRDNQPQHF
TGTGCCAGCGCCGACAGGGACAATCAGCCCCAGCATTTT
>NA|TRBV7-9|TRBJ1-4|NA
CASRAGLGGEKLFF
TGTGCCAGCAGGGCGGGCCTAGGAGGTGAAAAACTGTTTTTT
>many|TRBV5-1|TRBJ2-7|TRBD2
CASSPGGGTYEQYF
TGCGCCAGCAGCCCGGGAGGGGGAACCTACGAGCAGTACTTC
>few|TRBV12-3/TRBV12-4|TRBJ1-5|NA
CASTTLYQPQHF
TGTGCCAGCACCACCCTGTATCAGCCCCAGCATTTT
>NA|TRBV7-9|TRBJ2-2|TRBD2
CASRRDYTMSAGELFF
TGTGCCAGCAGACGGGACTACACAATGAGCGCCGGGGAGCTGTTTTTT
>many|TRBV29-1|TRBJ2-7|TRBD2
CSGTSGRTDNYEQYF
TGCAGCGGGACTAGCGGGAGAACCGACAACTACGAGCAGTACTTC
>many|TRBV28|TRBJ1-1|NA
CASSLRDREAFF
TGTGCCAGCAGCCTCAGAGACAGGGAAGCTTTCTTT
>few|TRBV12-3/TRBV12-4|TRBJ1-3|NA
CARSSPQRGNTIYF
TGTGCCAGGTCGAGTCCTCAACGGGGAAACACCATATATTTT
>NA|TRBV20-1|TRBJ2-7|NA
CSARYRAYEQYF
TGCAGTGCTAGATACAGGGCCTACGAGCAGTACTTC
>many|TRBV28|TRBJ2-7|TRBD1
CASSLQGFGQGIGYEQYF
TGTGCCAGCAGTTTACAAGGCTTTGGACAGGGTATCGGCTACGAGCAGTACTTC
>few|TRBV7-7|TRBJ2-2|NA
CASSPTTYSTGELFF
TGTGCTAGCAGCCCAACCACATACAGTACCGGGGAGCTGTTTTTT
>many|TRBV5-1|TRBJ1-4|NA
CASSSQTGTNEKLFF
TGCGCCAGCAGCTCCCAGACGGGGACTAATGAAAAACTGTTTTTT
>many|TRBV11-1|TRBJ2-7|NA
CASSNTRGSTYEQYF
TGTGCCAGCAGCAATACTCGGGGATCCACCTACGAGCAGTACTTC
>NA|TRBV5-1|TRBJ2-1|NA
CASGLGGGEQFF
TGCGCCAGCGGCTTAGGGGGTGGTGAGCAGTTCTTC
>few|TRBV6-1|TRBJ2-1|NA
CASSERQVSPSYNEQFF
TGTGCCAGCAGTGAGCGACAGGTCTCACCTTCCTACAATGAGCAGTTCTTC
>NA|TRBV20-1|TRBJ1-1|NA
CSARDSSRNTEAFF
TGCAGTGCTAGAGATTCGTCCCGGAACACTGAAGCTTTCTTT
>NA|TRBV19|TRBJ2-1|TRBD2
CASSSGRAYNEQFF
TGTGCCAGTAGTTCAGGGAGGGCCTACAATGAGCAGTTCTTC
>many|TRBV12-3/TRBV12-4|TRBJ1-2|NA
CASSLRQQNSYGYTF
TGTGCCAGCAGTCTTAGACAGCAAAACTCCTATGGCTACACCTTC
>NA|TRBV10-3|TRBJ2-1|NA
CASSKTSLDEQFF
TGTGCGTCATCTAAGACTAGTCTGGATGAGCAGTTCTTC
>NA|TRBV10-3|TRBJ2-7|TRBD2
CAISDGTSGYEQYF
TGTGCCATCAGTGACGGGACTAGCGGTTACGAGCAGTACTTC
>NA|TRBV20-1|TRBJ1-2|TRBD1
CSARAGTGPGGGYTF
TGCAGTGCTAGGGCCGGGACAGGGCCTGGTGGGGGCTACACCTTC
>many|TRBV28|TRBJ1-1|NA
CASYQMVKNEAFF
TGTGCCAGCTACCAAATGGTGAAAAATGAAGCTTTCTTT
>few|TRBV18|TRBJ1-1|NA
CASSRGTVSEAFF
TGTGCCAGCTCACGTGGGACGGTTTCTGAAGCTTTCTTT
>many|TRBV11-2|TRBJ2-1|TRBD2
CASSFLAGGPRNEQFF
TGTGCCAGCAGCTTCCTAGCGGGAGGGCCTAGAAATGAGCAGTTCTTC